Given below is one TCR beta chain in context. Its antigen is unknown. Base quality data are lacking; no much larger clone is found one base away. These data come from a study of blood T cell repertoires in COVID-19 (dated by TCRdb to about 2020). Looking at the study overall: Collaborator samples came from the United States, Italy and Spain and covered acute and convalescent phases of COVID-19. The material from the prospective study consisted of cDNA or gDNA derived from T cells, B-cell-depleted T cells, or PBMCs. Subjects who had been exposed to COVID-19, were actively infected with it, or had recovered from it provided the deeply sampled blood TCRbeta repertoires that made up the dataset. Sample metadata almost always included a de-identified subject ID, COVID-19 status, age in years and sex. Where available, HLA class I and class II types were obtained from metadata supplied by the sample provider rather than from assay-based typing. The samples were drawn from the first 160 participants of the ongoing ImmuneRACE study and from 1,200 or so subjects provided by 6 global collaborators. The repertoires were made available in a free public database intended to serve as a resource for research on the immune response to SARS-CoV-2. The research as a whole found: The quantity of clinical and demographic metadata differed by source and by participant and was supplied without curation.

The collaborating institutions used their own protocols to collect whole blood in K2EDTA tubes. Collaborator samples were shipped for TCRbeta analysis as frozen whole blood, isolated PBMCs, or DNA extracted from either sample type. CDR1 is given as SGHDT and CDR2 as YYEEEE, both from the germline V gene. Spanning cysteine to phenylalanine, the CDR3 consists of 14 amino acids. Only the CDR3 DNA is retained, 42 bases long and in frame from the first base. Compared with germline, V lacks 4 bases and J lacks 12 bases; bases without a gene match: 6. The immunoSEQ Assay, a bias-controlled multiplex PCR, was used to amplify TCRbeta CDR3 regions from genomic DNA. The authors' analysis ran thus. Within the assay, amplification of reference gene primers was used to estimate how many nucleated cells each sample contained. To quantify the absolute abundance of each unique TCRbeta CDR3 rearrangement, sequence reads were collapsed and filtered. Productive Simpson clonality was computed per sample as the square root of Simpson's diversity index over productive rearrangements. Drawn from immuneACCESS, this table holds only the in-frame rearrangements with V and J called that TCRdb kept. Clones are partly lost; checked studies trace under half to an unresolved V gene and leave the rest unexplained. The V and J calls and clone size were taken over from that table, and D and trimming were inferred from the DNA. For this sample there are fewer than 200,000 clones; approximately 92% appear just once. The top ten clones comprise 3.5% to 5% of the sample.

Input material: peripheral blood. The sequence was obtained from a woman aged 45-65 years with acute or convalescent COVID-19. The chain is assembled from TRBV5-6 and TRBJ1-6, with 11 middle bases fitting TRBD1. The CDR3 amino acid sequence is: CASSRGQGELPLHF. The nucleotide sequence is given as TGTGCCAGCAGCCGGGGACAGGGGGAATTACCCCTCCACTTT.